These T cell receptor beta chains were read from a single sample in a study of T cell repertoires in cytomegalovirus infection. What these receptors recognize is not known. TCRdb re-called the reads with MiXCR, one entry per CDR3 protein. The sample consists of 700,000 to 900,000 distinct CDR3 sequences, 25% to 35% of them appearing once. The sample in question was cultured CD8+ T cells from PBMCs, obtained from culture after CMV antigen stimulation. The receptors stem from a human donor in good health (CMV status not recorded). Some clones in this sample may be carry-over from other donors' samples. Each CDR3 is given with its conserved first and last residue. A D gene is named only where the DNA matches it firmly. Clone size appears in some rows only: once, few, many, or a class for an expanded clone.

CDR3 protein | CDR3 DNA | CDR3 length | J gene | clone size | D gene | V gene
CASSLDGTWDEQFF | TGTGCCAGCAGCTTGGACGGGACTTGGGATGAGCAGTTCTTC | 14 | TRBJ2-1 | few | NA | TRBV5-6
CASSLGQNQETQYF | TGTGCCAGCAGCTTGGGTCAGAACCAAGAGACCCAGTACTTC | 14 | TRBJ2-5 | few | NA | TRBV7-6
CASSLSGDVYGYTF | TGTGCCAGCAGCTTATCAGGGGATGTCTATGGCTACACCTTC | 14 | TRBJ1-2 | few | NA | TRBV7-6
CASRSSTSGARGEQFF | TGTGCCAGCAGATCCTCGACTAGCGGGGCCCGGGGTGAGCAGTTCTTC | 16 | TRBJ2-1 | few | TRBD2 | TRBV6-2/TRBV6-3
CASSDDRYPGNEQFF | TGTGCCAGCAGCGATGACCGATATCCGGGGAATGAGCAGTTCTTC | 15 | TRBJ2-1 | once | NA | TRBV7-2
CATSRAGLLYGYTF | TGTGCCACCAGCAGAGCCGGATTACTGTATGGCTACACCTTC | 14 | TRBJ1-2 | NA | NA | TRBV15
CATSRFGREQFF | TGTGCCACCAGCAGATTCGGACGTGAGCAGTTCTTC | 12 | TRBJ2-1 | NA | NA | TRBV15
CASIPQGMPDYEQYF | TGTGCCAGCATCCCACAGGGGATGCCCGACTACGAGCAGTACTTC | 15 | TRBJ2-7 | NA | TRBD1 | TRBV7-9
CASSVAQGDTEAFF | TGTGCCAGCAGCGTAGCCCAGGGAGATACTGAAGCTTTCTTT | 14 | TRBJ1-1 | NA | NA | TRBV9
CASSQNVQGPGTEAFF | TGCGCCAGCAGCCAAAACGTACAGGGCCCCGGGACTGAAGCTTTCTTT | 16 | TRBJ1-1 | few | NA | TRBV4-1
CASSPAPRGPYNEQFF | TGTGCCAGCAGCCCCGCCCCGAGGGGCCCCTACAATGAGCAGTTCTTC | 16 | TRBJ2-1 | NA | NA | TRBV12-3/TRBV12-4
CASSRLRGDRNYGYTF | TGCGCCAGCAGTCGACTAAGGGGGGACCGAAACTATGGCTACACCTTC | 16 | TRBJ1-2 | NA | NA | TRBV23-1
CASSASGGARGEQFF | TGTGCCAGCAGTGCAAGCGGGGGGGCCAGAGGGGAGCAGTTCTTC | 15 | TRBJ2-1 | NA | TRBD2 | TRBV27
CASGIAGGADTQYF | TGTGCCAGCGGTATAGCGGGGGGGGCAGATACGCAGTATTTT | 14 | TRBJ2-3 | NA | TRBD2 | TRBV27
CASSRDHPSEYSYNSPLHF | TGTGCCAGCAGCCGGGACCACCCTTCGGAGTACTCCTATAATTCACCCCTCCACTTT | 19 | TRBJ1-6 | NA | NA | TRBV3-1
CASSSRDSLFGYTF | TGTGCCAGCAGCTCGAGGGACAGTCTTTTTGGCTACACCTTC | 14 | TRBJ1-2 | NA | TRBD1 | TRBV11-2
CASGSQGRSNYGYTF | TGTGCTAGTGGTTCTCAGGGGAGATCGAACTATGGCTACACCTTC | 15 | TRBJ1-2 | NA | NA | TRBV12-5
CASLRTTVDTEAFF | TGTGCCAGCCTACGGACAACGGTGGACACTGAAGCTTTCTTT | 14 | TRBJ1-1 | NA | NA | TRBV6-2/TRBV6-3
CASSSDSTGPSDTQYF | TGTGCCAGCAGTTCCGATTCGACAGGGCCATCAGATACGCAGTATTTT | 16 | TRBJ2-3 | NA | TRBD1 | TRBV6-6
CASSGMPNVWESQPQHF | TGTGCCAGCAGTGGCATGCCGAACGTCTGGGAGTCTCAGCCCCAGCATTTT | 17 | TRBJ1-5 | NA | NA | TRBV6-6
CASSFGSLEAFF | TGTGCCAGCAGCTTTGGGAGTTTAGAAGCTTTCTTT | 12 | TRBJ1-1 | many | NA | TRBV13
CASSETAGQGGPEAFF | TGTGCCAGCAGTGAAACGGCGGGGCAGGGGGGCCCTGAAGCTTTCTTT | 16 | TRBJ1-1 | NA | TRBD1 | TRBV6-1
CASSQGLKEEQFF | TGCGCCAGCAGCCAAGGATTGAAGGAAGAGCAGTTCTTC | 13 | TRBJ2-1 | few | NA | TRBV4-1
CATRSRNGYTF | TGTGCCACCAGGTCGAGAAACGGCTACACCTTC | 11 | TRBJ1-2 | once | NA | TRBV24-1
CASSPQGGDYGYTF | TGTGCCAGCAGCCCCCAGGGGGGAGACTATGGCTACACCTTC | 14 | TRBJ1-2 | NA | TRBD1 | TRBV11-2
CSARGEKLFF | TGCAGTGCTAGGGGTGAAAAACTGTTTTTT | 10 | TRBJ1-4 | few | NA | TRBV20-1
CASSDPTGGGGTDTQYF | TGTGCCAGCAGCGACCCCACGGGGGGTGGAGGCACAGATACGCAGTATTTT | 17 | TRBJ2-3 | NA | TRBD2 | TRBV9
CASSLKLVNSPLHF | TGTGCCAGCAGCTTAAAGTTGGTTAATTCACCCCTCCACTTT | 14 | TRBJ1-6 | few | NA | TRBV7-9
CSARVSGTPSYEQYF | TGCAGTGCTAGAGTTTCCGGGACCCCGTCCTACGAGCAGTACTTC | 15 | TRBJ2-7 | NA | NA | TRBV20-1
CASSLGALNEQFF | TGTGCCAGCAGTTTAGGGGCCCTCAATGAGCAGTTCTTC | 13 | TRBJ2-1 | NA | NA | TRBV27
CASSLEGDEQFF | TGTGCCAGCAGCTTAGAGGGCGATGAGCAGTTCTTC | 12 | TRBJ2-1 | many | NA | TRBV7-9
CASSLREAHTGELFF | TGTGCCAGCAGCTTACGGGAGGCTCACACCGGGGAGCTGTTTTTT | 15 | TRBJ2-2 | NA | TRBD2 | TRBV7-6
CASSFYSGENYNEQFF | TGTGCCAGCAGCTTCTACAGCGGGGAGAACTACAATGAGCAGTTCTTC | 16 | TRBJ2-1 | many | TRBD2 | TRBV7-6
CATSRVRSTEAFF | TGTGCCACCAGCAGAGTACGTTCCACTGAAGCTTTCTTT | 13 | TRBJ1-1 | NA | NA | TRBV15
CASSLGSATNYGYTF | TGTGCCAGCAGCTTAGGTTCGGCTACTAACTATGGCTACACCTTC | 15 | TRBJ1-2 | many | NA | TRBV7-9
CASSETREGGEQFF | TGCGCCAGCAGTGAGACCAGGGAAGGTGGTGAGCAGTTCTTC | 14 | TRBJ2-1 | NA | NA | TRBV10-2
CASSLFPDGTETQYF | TGTGCCAGCAGCTTATTCCCAGACGGGACAGAGACCCAGTACTTC | 15 | TRBJ2-5 | few | NA | TRBV7-9
CSVGSLGDTQYF | TGCAGCGTTGGGTCCTTGGGAGATACGCAGTATTTT | 12 | TRBJ2-3 | many | NA | TRBV29-1
CASSGGVQGGYTF | TGTGCCAGCTCTGGGGGTGTGCAGGGTGGCTACACCTTC | 13 | TRBJ1-2 | few | NA | TRBV19
CASSPFTVSTDTQYF | TGTGCCAGCAGCCCCTTCACCGTGAGCACAGATACGCAGTATTTT | 15 | TRBJ2-3 | NA | NA | TRBV12-3/TRBV12-4
CASSHGTSPDNEQFF | TGCGCCAGCAGCCATGGGACTAGCCCTGACAATGAGCAGTTCTTC | 15 | TRBJ2-1 | few | TRBD2 | TRBV4-1
CATSMGDTQYF | TGTGCCACCAGTATGGGAGATACGCAGTATTTT | 11 | TRBJ2-3 | NA | NA | TRBV24-1
CASSPRGASQETQYF | TGTGCCAGCAGCCCGAGGGGGGCCAGCCAAGAGACCCAGTACTTC | 15 | TRBJ2-5 | NA | NA | TRBV13
CASSPVPGQGPYSGANVLTF | TGTGCCAGCAGTCCCGTCCCGGGACAGGGACCTTACTCTGGGGCCAACGTCCTGACTTTC | 20 | TRBJ2-6 | few | TRBD1 | TRBV27
CASSLSGGASYNEQCF | TGTGCCAGCAGCTTATCCGGGGGGGCGTCCTACAATGAGCAGTGCTTC | 16 | TRBJ2-1 | NA | TRBD2 | TRBV7-9
CASSEGRPSTGDTQYF | TGTGCCAGCAGCGAGGGACGGCCTTCGACGGGAGATACGCAGTATTTT | 16 | TRBJ2-3 | NA | NA | TRBV5-5
CAISEAGQGGETQYF | TGTGCCATCAGTGAAGCGGGACAGGGGGGAGAGACCCAGTACTTC | 15 | TRBJ2-5 | NA | TRBD1 | TRBV10-3
CSARDYLAGSTDTQYF | TGCAGTGCTAGAGATTACCTAGCGGGGAGCACAGATACGCAGTATTTT | 16 | TRBJ2-3 | once | TRBD2 | TRBV20-1
CASSLVPGTSTDTQYF | TGTGCCAGCAGCTTAGTTCCGGGAACTAGCACAGATACGCAGTATTTT | 16 | TRBJ2-3 | many | NA | TRBV11-2
CASSEAPRRTASGNTIYF | TGTGCCAGCAGTGAAGCCCCACGTAGAACAGCCTCTGGAAACACCATATATTTT | 18 | TRBJ1-3 | NA | NA | TRBV6-1
CASTLLGSSYNEQFF | TGTGCCAGCACCCTACTGGGGAGCTCCTACAATGAGCAGTTCTTC | 15 | TRBJ2-1 | NA | NA | TRBV27
CASSSWGPQNIQYF | TGTGCCAGCAGCTCTTGGGGGCCCCAGAACATTCAGTACTTC | 14 | TRBJ2-4 | NA | NA | TRBV27
CASSLAGIGQPQHF | TGTGCCAGCAGTTTGGCAGGAATCGGTCAGCCCCAGCATTTT | 14 | TRBJ1-5 | NA | NA | TRBV27
CATSPVRGRGSFF | TGTGCCACCAGCCCCGTTCGAGGAAGAGGCTCTTTCTTT | 13 | TRBJ1-1 | NA | NA | TRBV15
CASSPDRGDYNEQFF | TGCGCCAGCAGCCCGGACAGGGGGGACTACAATGAGCAGTTCTTC | 15 | TRBJ2-1 | NA | TRBD1 | TRBV4-1
CANSAGQDTKTQYF | TGTGCCAACAGCGCGGGGCAAGATACAAAGACCCAGTACTTC | 14 | TRBJ2-5 | NA | NA | TRBV7-3
CASSFRGYQPQHF | TGTGCCAGCTCATTCAGGGGGTACCAGCCCCAGCATTTT | 13 | TRBJ1-5 | few | TRBD1 | TRBV27